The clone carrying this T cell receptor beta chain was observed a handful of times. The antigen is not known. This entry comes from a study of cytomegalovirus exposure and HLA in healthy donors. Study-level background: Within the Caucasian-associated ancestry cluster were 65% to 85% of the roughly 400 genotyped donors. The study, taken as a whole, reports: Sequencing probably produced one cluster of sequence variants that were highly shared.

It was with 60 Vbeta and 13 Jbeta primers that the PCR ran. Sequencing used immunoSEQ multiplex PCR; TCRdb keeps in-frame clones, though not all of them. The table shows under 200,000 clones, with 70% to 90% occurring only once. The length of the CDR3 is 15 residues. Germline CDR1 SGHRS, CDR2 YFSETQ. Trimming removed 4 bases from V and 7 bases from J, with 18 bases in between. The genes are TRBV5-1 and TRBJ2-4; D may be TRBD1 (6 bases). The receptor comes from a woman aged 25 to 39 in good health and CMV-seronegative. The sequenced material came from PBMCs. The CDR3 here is CASSAQGHAVNIQYF. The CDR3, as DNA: TGCGCCAGCAGCGCACAGGGACATGCGGTGAACATTCAGTACTTC.